A single T cell receptor (beta chain) is shown here with its context. Only one count was recorded for this clone. Its antigen is unknown. Base qualities are missing; no much larger clone stands one base away. This sample stems from a study of siplizumab effects on memory and regulatory T cells (dated by TCRdb to the late 2010s). Turning to the overall study: The effect of the anti-CD2 antibody siplizumab on alloreactive T-cell subsets was examined in allogeneic mixed lymphocyte reactions constructed from human PBMCs. General conclusions and limits of the study: Because sequences below about 10^-5 frequency were poorly captured, only a minor fraction of alloreactive clones could be mapped to unstimulated subsets. Unstimulated naive T cells appeared to be more diverse than memory T cells, and naive cells seemed to make a substantial contribution to the alloresponse. Whether proliferating Tregs from siplizumab cultures actually had suppressive function was not functionally confirmed. About 75-96% of proliferating CD4+ or CD8+ clones could not be given a naive or memory phenotype. Of the alloreactive CD4+ clones that could be mapped, the Treg-derived share averaged about 63% with siplizumab compared with 25% to 30% in control reactions. The cumulative frequency of alloreactive sequences traceable to unstimulated CD4+ memory T cells was significantly reduced by siplizumab.

Sorted unstimulated T cells and proliferating T cells recovered from mixed lymphocyte reactions were subjected to TCRbeta CDR3 sequencing. Fresh whole blood from nine to eleven HLA-typed healthy donors served as the source for isolating PBMCs. The library came from the immunoSEQ multiplex PCR assay. Each sample had some 10^5 TCR templates assayed by the deep sequencing platform. Genomic DNA extracted from sorted T cells was used for TCRbeta CDR3 sequencing. The paper's processing steps were these. Clonal analysis of TCRbeta CDR3 data was done in the R programming language. Unstimulated samples were compared with post-reaction CFSE-low samples to define alloreactive CD4+ and CD8+ clones. Regulatory or non-regulatory origin of alloreactive CD4+ clones was assigned by matching sequences to the sorted unstimulated Treg and non-Treg repertoires. The table was pulled from immuneACCESS by TCRdb, which kept in-frame rearrangements only. Such tables lose some clones; where checked, under half of the loss comes from unresolved V genes, and the rest has no known cause. V, J and clone size are taken as reported in that table, and D and trimming were inferred from the DNA itself. This sample comprises about 50,000 clones, over 85% of them detected only once. Together, the top ten hold over 15% of the sample.

Input material: CD8+ T cells sorted from blood. The TCR originated in a human donor in good health.

The CDR3 protein sequence reads: CASSYQGRSEQYF. Read as DNA, the sequence is TGTGCCAGCAGCTACCAGGGACGTAGTGAGCAGTACTTC. The rearrangement joined TRBV5-8 to TRBJ2-7; the D element could tentatively be TRBD1 or TRBD2, as 5 bases agree for each. Reading the germline V gene gives CDR1 SGHTS and CDR2 YDEGEE. V is shortened by 3 bases, J by 7 bases, and the region joining them spans 14 bases. The CDR3 runs 13 amino acids, cysteine and phenylalanine included. Only the CDR3 portion is preserved as DNA: 39 bases, with reading frame beginning at the first base.